This is a list of T cell receptor beta chains from one sample in a study of shared clonotypes between healthy human individuals. The data were produced by immunoSEQ multiplex PCR, yet TCRdb's version contains in-frame clones alone and is incomplete. The sample lists roughly 650,000 clones; approximately 96% were seen once. The specimen sequenced was naive CD8+ T cells sorted from blood. Every receptor here comes from a woman aged 25 to 39 in good health. Both conserved end residues are part of each CDR3. Fields, in order: V gene, CDR3 protein.

TRBV28,CASSRDGGDTQYF
TRBV11-2,CASSLEDSKGEQYF
TRBV4-1,CASSQAQLMNTDTQYF
TRBV9,CASRGTGSSGNTIYF
TRBV7-7,CASSLAGGHEQYF
TRBV19,CASSITENTEAFF
TRBV7-6,CASSLRAGVLNEQYF
TRBV27,CASSPTGPAYEQYF
TRBV2,CASRLDSLNTEAFF
TRBV2,CASSNLGLALTYEQYF
TRBV5-4,CASSTYNEQFF
TRBV2,CASSVLEAKNIQYF
TRBV7-9,CASSSTFRQGPQETQYF
TRBV25-1,CAIEAVNEQFF
TRBV25-1,CASTTSFTDEQYF
TRBV2,CASSEGDRARAFF
TRBV28,CASSLGGFYGYTF
TRBV11-2,CASSPPRGKNTGELFF
TRBV27,CASSFFGGAGYGYTF
TRBV27,CASSLFSGPLRNTEAFF
TRBV7-2,CASSPVEGGGTEAFF
TRBV28,CASSLGVGKLFF
TRBV5-4,CASSLATATPGNTIYF
TRBV27,CASSLGLYTEAFF
TRBV19,CASSLGTGGTNTEAFF
TRBV14,CASSQGFSTDTQYF
TRBV6-6,CASSSQLKSYEQYF
TRBV13,CASSLEGAYGYTF
TRBV27,CASRGGTYSYNEQFF
TRBV27,CASSTTGGAYEQYF
TRBV30,CAWSVPPKAETQYF